The 30 T cell receptor beta chains below were found in one sample sequenced in a study of CD8 T cells in ankylosing spondylitis. General study results and limits: There was a TCR beta motif, made of eight highly homologous variants, that appeared characteristic of ankylosing spondylitis blood.

TCRdb ran MiXCR on the 5' RACE reads and lists one entry per CDR3 protein. Here the sample spans hundreds of thousands of distinct CDR3 sequences, roughly 10% being singletons. The antigens for these receptors are not known. The sample taken for sequencing was blood, either unsorted or a sorted T cell fraction (not recorded which). The receptors were gathered from a male donor with ankylosing spondylitis.

This clonotype was seen at least ten times. This sequence joins TRBV9 and TRBJ2-3; TRBD1 might be the D (6 bases). This CDR3 is built from 13 residues. Trimming cost V 0 bases and J 4 bases, with 6 bases left between them. Per germline, CDR1 SGDLS and CDR2 YYNGEE. CDR3 nucleotides: TGTGCCAGCAGCGTAGGACAGGCAGATACGCAGTATTTT. This translates into CASSVGQADTQYF.

CDR3 sequence (DNA): TGCGCCAGCAGCGACAGGGGAACTAATGAAAAACTGTTTTTT. As protein: CASSDRGTNEKLFF. This chain connects TRBV10-1 to TRBJ1-4; 8 bases line up with TRBD1. The CDR3 length is 14 residues. The germline gives CDR1 WNHNN, CDR2 SYGVQD (reference sequence). V gave up 6 bases and J gave up 1 base; unmatched junction bases: 1.

This clonotype occurred a few times. As DNA, the CDR3 is TGTGCCAGCTCACTACGACTAGCGGGAGACACCGGGGAGCTGTTTTTT. It encodes CASSLRLAGDTGELFF. The chain links TRBV18 to TRBJ2-2; 12 nucleotides match TRBD2. In germline, CDR1 is KGHSH, CDR2 LQKENI. This CDR3 contains 16 residues. The trim removed 4 bases at V and 3 bases at J, leaving 3 bases unmatched. Looking up the rest from reference TRBV18 and TRBJ2-2 gives the full variable domain: NAGVMQNPRHLVRRRGQEARLRCSPMKGHSHVYWYRQLPEEGLKFMVYLQKENIIDESGMPKERFSAEFPKEGPSILRIQQVVRGDSAAYFCASSLRLAGDTGELFFGEGSRLTVL.

The rearrangement uses TRBV6-4 and TRBJ2-3; D uncertain. CDR1 and CDR2 from the germline V gene are MRHNA and SNTAGT. V was shortened by 4 bases and J by 6 bases, with 11 bases between the two germline ends. This CDR3 is built from 13 residues. In DNA, the CDR3 is TGTGCCAGCAGTGTCTCCTACCGGGATACGCAGTATTTT. This gives the protein CASSVSYRDTQYF.

The genes are TRBV7-6 and TRBJ2-3; TRBD2 matches 8 bases. The CDR3 totals 17 residues. Germline CDR1 SGHVS, CDR2 FNYEAQ. The V and J ends lost 1 base and 5 bases, in that order; junction bases with no gene match: 11. The CDR3 DNA sequence: TGTGCCAGCAGCTTAGAAATCGGGAGGGCCGGTGGAGATACGCAGTATTTT. Its protein is CASSLEIGRAGGDTQYF.

The V and J genes are TRBV14 and TRBJ2-7; 7 bases map to TRBD2. Unmatched junction bases numbered 12, after V lost 6 bases and J lost 4 bases. This CDR3 comprises 15 residues. Germline CDR1 SGHDN, CDR2 FVKESK. CDR3 DNA sequence: TGTGCCAGCAGTTTCCTTAGCGGGCTAAGGTACGAGCAGTACTTC. This gives the protein CASSFLSGLRYEQYF.

The CDR3 loop is CASSDPTLYTQYF. The CDR3 DNA is TGTGCCAGCAGCGACCCAACACTGTATACGCAGTATTTT. The chain combines TRBV2 with TRBJ2-3; D is undetermined. Per the germline V gene, CDR1 is SNHLY and CDR2 is FYNNEI. This CDR3 has 13 amino acids. Trimming pared 6 bases from V and 7 bases from J, leaving 14 bases between. Full variable domain (outside the CDR3, taken from reference TRBV2 and TRBJ2-3): EPEVTQTPSHQVTQMGQEVILRCVPISNHLYFYWYRQILGQKVEFLVSFYNNEISEKSEIFDDQFSVERPDGSNFTLKIRSTKLEDSAMYFCASSDPTLYTQYFGPGTRLTVL.

In its sample, this clonotype was seen many times. The chain combines TRBV20-1 with TRBJ2-7; the D gene is possibly TRBD2 (6 bases). The V and J ends lost 7 bases and 1 base respectively, with 14 bases between them. Germline V gives CDR1 DFQATT, CDR2 SNEGSKA (reference sequence). This CDR3 region has 13 residues. The CDR3 DNA reads as TGCAGTGGTACTCGGGACTTATCCTACGAGCAGTACTTC. Its protein is CSGTRDLSYEQYF.

This clonotype appeared many times. The V call is TRBV12-3 or TRBV12-4, the J call TRBJ1-1, with 8 bases fitting TRBD1. The V segment lost 4 bases and the J segment 6 bases; nucleotides outside the gene matches: 7. The CDR3 runs 14 residues. CDR3 coding DNA: TGTGCCAGCAGTTGGAATACAGGGGGAGCTGAAGCTTTCTTT. Its protein product is CASSWNTGGAEAFF.

The gene calls are TRBV29-1 and TRBJ2-1; D unclear. V lost 7 bases and J lost 0, with 16 bases in between. This CDR3 contains 15 residues. Germline assignment: CDR1 SQVTM and CDR2 ANQGSEA. The CDR3 region has the DNA TGCAGCGGGGGAAGAGATCCCGGCTCCTACAATGAGCAGTTCTTC. Its protein product is CSGGRDPGSYNEQFF.

This clonotype has more than one count but fewer than ten. The chain links TRBV7-3 to TRBJ2-1; the match to TRBD1 covers 11 bases. Trimming removed 2 bases from V and 8 bases from J; junction bases left unmatched: 5. From germline, CDR1 is SGHTA and CDR2 FQGTGA. The CDR3 has 15 residues. The CDR3 sequence: CASSLWDRGMYEQFF. The CDR3 DNA reads TGTGCCAGCAGCTTATGGGACAGGGGGATGTATGAGCAGTTCTTC.

This clonotype was detected many times. The rearrangement uses TRBV5-1 and TRBJ2-3; TRBD2 might be the D (6 bases). Germline values: CDR1 SGHRS, CDR2 YFSETQ. This CDR3 contains 11 residues. Trimming left V 4 bases short and J 6 bases short, with 6 bases between. CDR3 in amino acids: CASSGGDTQYF. The CDR3 nucleotides read TGCGCCAGCAGCGGAGGGGATACGCAGTATTTT.

This clonotype was observed a handful of times. This chain joins TRBV5-1 and TRBJ2-7; TRBD2 matches 10 bases. Germline-derived CDR1 and CDR2 are SGHRS and YFSETQ. The CDR3 length is 14 residues. V shed 2 bases, J shed 7 bases, and the junction held 6 bases outside the gene matches. Written as DNA, the CDR3 is TGCGCCAGCAGCTTTTCTAGCGGGAGTGATGAGCAGTACTTC. Translated: CASSFSSGSDEQYF.

This clonotype was counted a few times. V usage is TRBV28 and J usage is TRBJ2-1; the match to TRBD2 covers 10 bases. Germline V lookup: CDR1 MDHEN, CDR2 SYDVKM. The CDR3 totals 16 residues. Trimming took 7 bases from V and 1 from J; bases not matched to a gene: 7. This chain's CDR3 is CASNPSGGRSYNEQFF. The DNA for the CDR3 is TGTGCCAGCAACCCTAGCGGGGGCCGTTCCTACAATGAGCAGTTCTTC.

CDR3 DNA sequence: TGTGCCAGCATCCCCAGGGGGCGAAGCGGTTACGAGCAGTTCTTC. Encoded protein: CASIPRGRSGYEQFF. J is TRBJ2-1 and V is TRBV28; 8 nucleotides line up with TRBD1. The length of the CDR3 is 15 residues. Trimming took 7 bases from V and 10 from J; bases not matched to a gene: 15. Germline values: CDR1 MDHEN, CDR2 SYDVKM.

In DNA, the CDR3 is TGCAGTGTTTCGACCTCCTATAATTCACCCCTCCACTTT. Its protein is CSVSTSYNSPLHF. V and J are TRBV20-1 and TRBJ1-6; no definite D call. CDR3 size: 13 residues. Germline V lookup: CDR1 DFQATT, CDR2 SNEGSKA (reference sequence). V lost 7 bases and J lost 0, with 7 bases in between.

The chain is built from TRBV18 and TRBJ1-1; D not resolved. CDR1 is KGHSH, CDR2 LQKENI, per germline. The CDR3 covers 15 residues. Trimming took 3 bases from V and 6 from J, leaving 17 bases between them. The CDR3 coding sequence is TGTGCCAGCTCACCTGACGTTTTAGCCCTGGCTGAAGCTTTCTTT. Translating gives CASSPDVLALAEAFF.

This clonotype was found a few times. The chain is built from TRBV27 and TRBJ2-1; TRBD2 matches 8 bases. The CDR3 loop spans 15 amino acids. The germline CDR1 and CDR2 sequences are MNHEY and SMNVEV (reference sequence). V shed 3 bases and J 4 bases; nucleotides not matched to a gene: 5. As DNA, the CDR3 is TGTGCCAGCAGTTTGAAGCGGGAGTTATACAATGAGCAGTTCTTC. Residues: CASSLKRELYNEQFF.

This clonotype was recorded many times. The chain carries TRBV15 and TRBJ2-7; D remains ambiguous. This CDR3 has 12 residues. Germline V lookup: CDR1 LNHNV, CDR2 YYDKDF (reference sequence). The ends were cut back, 1 base at V and 3 bases at J, with 4 bases in the middle. The CDR3 nucleotides read TGTGCCACCAGCAGAGGCTACTACGAGCAGTACTTC. It translates to CATSRGYYEQYF.

This chain connects TRBV28 to TRBJ1-5; D unclear. CDR1 MDHEN and CDR2 SYDVKM come from the germline V gene. The CDR3 has 15 amino acids. Trimming stripped 6 bases from V and 3 bases from J, with 15 bases between. The CDR3 spells CASRSRPAHNQPQHF. As DNA, the CDR3 is TGTGCCAGCAGAAGTCGACCGGCCCACAATCAGCCCCAGCATTTT.

This chain links TRBV28 with TRBJ2-2, with D maybe TRBD1 (5 bases). Trimming removed 3 bases from V and 3 bases from J, with 14 bases in between. From germline, CDR1 is MDHEN and CDR2 SYDVKM. This CDR3 is 16 amino acids long. The CDR3 spells CASSFLRASDTGELFF. In nucleotides, the CDR3 is TGTGCCAGCAGTTTTCTCAGGGCCTCGGACACCGGGGAGCTGTTTTTT. Filled out from reference TRBV28 and TRBJ2-2, the complete variable domain reads DVKVTQSSRYLVKRTGEKVFLECVQDMDHENMFWYRQDPGLGLRLIYFSYDVKMKEKGDIPEGYSVSREKKERFSLILESASTNQTSMYLCASSFLRASDTGELFFGEGSRLTVL.

This clonotype was counted between two and nine times. The V and J genes are TRBV6-5 and TRBJ2-7; D is undetermined. CDR1 and CDR2 (germline): MNHEY, SVGAGI. The CDR3 loop spans 11 amino acids. V was pared by 2 bases and J by 7 bases, with 6 bases between. The CDR3 sequence: CASSYGSEQYF. The CDR3 DNA reads TGTGCCAGCAGTTACGGGTCGGAGCAGTACTTC.

This clonotype was seen many times. This rearrangement joins TRBV7-9 to TRBJ1-1; D gene unclear. With 5 bases removed from V and 6 bases from J, the gap between germline ends came to 13 bases. CDR1 SEHNR and CDR2 FQNEAQ come from the germline V gene (reference sequence). CDR3 size: 13 residues. In DNA form, the CDR3 reads TGTGCCAGCAGCACTACAGCGGTACCTGAAGCTTTCTTT. Its protein product is CASSTTAVPEAFF.

DNA of the CDR3: TGCGCCAGCAGCCAAGATGTTGGCAGTTTAACCTACAATGAGCAGTTCTTC. Its translation is CASSQDVGSLTYNEQFF. The chain carries TRBV4-3 and TRBJ2-1, with unresolved D. Trimming cost V 0 bases and J 2 bases, with 14 bases left between them. CDR1 is LGHNA and CDR2 is YSLEER in the germline V gene. The CDR3 extends over 17 amino acids.

The chain combines TRBV20-1 with TRBJ2-7; 10 positions match TRBD2. The CDR3 loop spans 17 amino acids. J gave up 2 bases and V 3 bases, and 13 bases lay outside the gene matches. Germline values: CDR1 DFQATT, CDR2 SNEGSKA (reference sequence). The CDR3 coding sequence is TGCAGTGCTAGGTTTGGGCTAGCGGGAGAATCCCCCTACGAGCAGTACTTC. Amino acid sequence: CSARFGLAGESPYEQYF.

This clonotype appeared many times. The V call is TRBV27, the J call TRBJ2-7; D remains unclear. Trimming stripped 2 bases from V and 7 bases from J, with 12 bases between. Germline CDR1 is MNHEY and CDR2 is SMNVEV (reference sequence). This CDR3 is built from 13 residues. The CDR3 DNA reads TGTGCCAGCAGTTTACATGCGTTGGGAGAGCAGTACTTC. Amino acid sequence: CASSLHALGEQYF.

This chain links TRBV7-3 with TRBJ2-1, with a possible D match to TRBD1 (6 bases). Germline V gives CDR1 SGHTA, CDR2 FQGTGA. There are 15 residues in the CDR3. Trimming took 5 bases from V and 2 from J, leaving 13 bases between them. The CDR3 loop is CASSVLGTTYNEQFF. In DNA, the CDR3 is TGTGCCAGCAGCGTCCTCGGGACAACCTACAATGAGCAGTTCTTC.

The chain links TRBV20-1 to TRBJ1-1; 10 positions match TRBD1. Looked up from germline, CDR1 is DFQATT and CDR2 is SNEGSKA (reference sequence). The CDR3 sequence is 13 residues long. With 0 bases clipped from V and 10 bases from J, the junction kept 5 bases outside the gene matches. The CDR3 DNA sequence: TGCAGTGCTAGAGAAGGGACAGGGGACGCAGCTTTCTTT. The encoded protein is CSAREGTGDAAFF.

This clonotype was picked up a small number of times. The chain uses TRBV5-1 and TRBJ2-1; TRBD1 agrees at 9 bases. Germline-derived CDR1 and CDR2 are SGHRS and YFSETQ. The V segment lost 3 bases and the J segment 3 bases; nucleotides outside the gene matches: 7. The CDR3 runs to 16 residues. CDR3 coding DNA: TGCGCCAGCAGCTCAAACAGGGGGCGTTACTACAATGAGCAGTTCTTC. This codes for CASSSNRGRYYNEQFF.

The chain recombines TRBV4-2 with TRBJ2-3; D not certain. The CDR3 length is 13 residues. CDR1 is LGHNA, CDR2 YNFKEQ, per germline. V lost 0 bases and J 7 bases, leaving 8 bases between the germline ends. The CDR3 is CASSQDKTYTQYF. DNA of the CDR3: TGTGCCAGCAGCCAAGATAAAACATATACGCAGTATTTT.